Below, 8 T cell receptor beta chains from the same sample are listed, as sequenced in a study of blood T cell repertoires in COVID-19 (dated by TCRdb to 2020 to 2022). To prepare the library, the immunoSEQ multiplex PCR assay was applied. TCRdb holds this immuneACCESS table with in-frame rearrangements only. Some clones are missing; in checked studies, unresolved V genes explain under half, and the rest has no known cause. The table for this sample lists more than 65,000 clones; about 90% of them were counted only once. Of the sample, 7% to 9.5% is held by the ten largest clones. Source material: peripheral blood. These TCRs come from a human donor in a cohort sampled during active COVID-19.

J is TRBJ2-7 and V is TRBV11-1; a weak D match, TRBD1 (5 bases). This CDR3 contains 14 residues. With 2 bases removed from V and 2 bases from J, the gap between germline ends came to 10 bases. Per the germline V gene, CDR1 is SGHAT and CDR2 is FQDESV (reference sequence). CDR3 DNA: TGTGCCAGCAGCTTATCAGGGTGGGCCTACGAGCAGTACTTC. Amino acid sequence: CASSLSGWAYEQYF.

The sample holds a few counts of this clone. The chain combines TRBV30 with TRBJ2-7; D may be TRBD2 (5 bases). Trimming took 0 bases from V and 7 from J, leaving 13 bases between them. Germline CDR1 and CDR2: GTSNPN and SVGIG (reference sequence). CDR3 length: 13 amino acids. CDR3 in amino acids: CAWSVGIPGEQYF. The CDR3 DNA sequence: TGTGCCTGGAGTGTAGGAATCCCGGGAGAGCAGTACTTC.

The chain links TRBV7-2 to TRBJ2-7; D possibly corresponds to TRBD1 (6 bases). Germline V gene data show CDR1 as SGHTA and CDR2 as FQGNSA. V was clipped by 3 bases and J by 3 bases, with 9 bases between them. The CDR3 runs 13 residues. DNA of the CDR3: TGTGCCAGCAGCTTTACAGGGTTCTACGAGCAGTACTTC. It codes for CASSFTGFYEQYF.

The chain couples TRBV6-1 to TRBJ2-7, with a weak D call TRBD1 (6 bases). The CDR3 totals 16 residues. The germline CDR1 and CDR2 sequences are MNHNS and SASEGT. V lost 0 bases and J 0 bases, leaving 12 bases between the germline ends. This CDR3 is CASSEARQGSSYEQYF. The CDR3, as DNA: TGTGCCAGCAGTGAAGCTCGGCAGGGGAGCTCCTACGAGCAGTACTTC.

V gene TRBV6-5 combines with J gene TRBJ2-7; 8 bases are a match to TRBD2. Germline V gives CDR1 MNHEY, CDR2 SVGAGI. The J segment lost 6 bases and the V segment lost 2 bases, leaving 9 bases of the junction unmatched. CDR3 length: 15 residues. CDR3 protein: CASSYAPGLVGEQYF. Here the CDR3 DNA reads TGTGCCAGCAGTTACGCACCGGGACTAGTAGGCGAGCAGTACTTC.

For the CDR3, the DNA is TGTGCCAGCAGTTTCAGACAGGGGAACCAGCCCCAGCATTTT. Translating it yields CASSFRQGNQPQHF. The chain couples TRBV28 to TRBJ1-5; 8 positions agree with TRBD1. CDR3 length: 14 residues. Germline V gives CDR1 MDHEN, CDR2 SYDVKM. The V and J ends lost 3 bases and 7 bases, in that order; junction bases with no gene match: 5.

V gene TRBV5-4 combines with J gene TRBJ1-1; 7 nucleotides line up with TRBD1. In germline, CDR1 is SGHNT, CDR2 YYREEE (reference sequence). With V trimmed by 3 bases and J by 3 bases, 5 bases remained unmatched. CDR3 size: 14 residues. The CDR3 coding sequence is TGTGCCAGCAGCTCTAACAGGGGACACACTGAAGCTTTCTTT. It translates to CASSSNRGHTEAFF.

This chain links TRBV7-9 with TRBJ1-2; D unresolved. Germline CDR1 and CDR2: SEHNR and FQNEAQ (reference sequence). The CDR3 spans 15 residues. V was shortened by 1 base and J by 1 base, with 10 bases between the two germline ends. This CDR3 reads CASSLVETGNYGYTF. CDR3 bases: TGTGCCAGCAGCTTAGTTGAGACGGGTAACTATGGCTACACCTTC.